Below, 18 T cell receptor beta chains from the same sample are listed, as sequenced in a study of T-cell reconstitution after alpha-beta-depleted transplantation in children. Unique molecular identifiers were used to barcode this TCRbeta library. TCRdb recomputed calls from the PCR reads with MiXCR, one row per CDR3 protein. The table records about 980,000 distinct CDR3 sequences, around 30% of them present only once. The sample in question was PBMCs, mostly from graft donor cells, obtained 360 days after TCRalphabeta/CD19-depleted stem cell transplant. Source of these receptors: a boy less than two years old who had a stem cell transplant for SCID, so the T cells may come from the graft donor.

This chain joins TRBV5-6 and TRBJ1-1; TRBD1 is a possible D gene (5 bases). The V end was cut by 4 bases, the J end by 0 bases, with 13 bases between. The CDR3 is made up of 15 amino acids. CDR1 is SGHDT, CDR2 YYEEEE, per germline. CDR3 loop: CASSVTGRVNTEAFF. As DNA, the CDR3 is TGTGCCAGCAGCGTGACGGGACGGGTGAACACTGAAGCTTTCTTT.

The chain has TRBV6-5 and TRBJ2-3, with D unresolved. Trimming stripped 0 bases from V and 2 bases from J, with 12 bases between. CDR3 size: 16 residues. Germline assignment: CDR1 MNHEY and CDR2 SVGAGI. The CDR3 loop is CASSYSKDTYTDTQYF. The CDR3 DNA reads as TGTGCCAGCAGTTACTCCAAAGACACTTACACAGATACGCAGTATTTT.

This chain connects TRBV20-1 to TRBJ2-7, with 10 bases fitting TRBD1. CDR1 DFQATT and CDR2 SNEGSKA come from the germline V gene (reference sequence). The CDR3 sequence is 14 residues long. V dropped 5 bases and J dropped 2; count of bases not matched to a gene: 6. The CDR3 loop is CSAGGQGFPYEQYF. In nucleotides, the CDR3 is TGCAGTGCTGGGGGACAGGGGTTCCCCTACGAGCAGTACTTC.

This clonotype has a count of ten or more. V and J are TRBV12-3 or TRBV12-4 and TRBJ1-1; 9 bases are shared with TRBD1. The V gene end was trimmed by 6 bases and the J gene end by 1 base; junction bases not matched to a gene: 0. The CDR3 runs 13 residues. In DNA, the CDR3 is TGTGCCAGCAGGGACAGGGGGAACACTGAAGCTTTCTTT. Translating it yields CASRDRGNTEAFF.

This clonotype was picked up a small number of times. The rearrangement uses TRBV12-3 or TRBV12-4 and TRBJ2-3; TRBD2 aligns across 7 bases. V was pared by 7 bases and J by 3 bases, with 16 bases of the junction left unmatched. The CDR3 sequence is 17 residues long. In DNA form, the CDR3 reads TGTGCCAGCACCCCATTCGATACGGGGGGAATTACAGATACGCAGTATTTT. This translates into CASTPFDTGGITDTQYF.

The V gene is TRBV5-1, the J gene TRBJ1-2; the match to TRBD1 covers 7 bases. Looked up from germline, CDR1 is SGHRS and CDR2 is YFSETQ. V was pared by 5 bases and J by 3 bases, with 1 base of the junction left unmatched. The length of the CDR3 is 12 residues. In DNA form, the CDR3 reads TGCGCCAGCAGAACAGGGGACTATGGCTACACCTTC. As protein: CASRTGDYGYTF. Full variable domain (rest looked up from reference TRBV5-1 and TRBJ1-2): KAGVTQTPRYLIKTRGQQVTLSCSPISGHRSVSWYQQTPGQGLQFLFEYFSETQRNKGNFPGRFSGRQFSNSRSEMNVSTLELGDSALYLCASRTGDYGYTFGSGTRLTVV.

The genes are TRBV5-1 and TRBJ2-1, with 9 bases identical to TRBD1. CDR3 length: 15 residues. Looked up from germline, CDR1 is SGHRS and CDR2 is YFSETQ. The J segment lost 9 bases and the V segment lost 4 bases, leaving 11 bases of the junction unmatched. The CDR3 DNA sequence: TGCGCCAGCAGCCCCGGGACAGGGTATACTATTGAGCAGTTCTTC. The encoded protein is CASSPGTGYTIEQFF.

On this clonotype: No conserved phenylalanine or tryptophan ends this CDR3, so it is likely a read error. Because the CDR3's place on the DNA is in doubt, the DNA is left out and the CDR3 is given as listed by TCRdb. The V call is TRBV5-1, the J call TRBJ1-6; whether TRBD1, the table's D call, matches the DNA was not checked. Germline CDR1 SGHRS, CDR2 YFSETQ. The CDR3 is 14 amino acids in total, end residues counted. The CDR3: CASSPNLGLEPGTY.

The V gene is TRBV5-5, the J gene TRBJ2-1, with 9 nucleotides matching TRBD2. This CDR3 is 11 amino acids long. Trimming at V came to 3 bases and at J to 15 bases, leaving 4 bases not matched to a gene. The germline CDR1 and CDR2 sequences are SGHKS and YYEKEE (reference sequence). The CDR3 nucleotides are TGTGCCAGCAGCTCGGGACTAGCAATGTTCTTC. Encoded protein: CASSSGLAMFF.

This clonotype was recorded a few times. This rearrangement joins TRBV20-1 to TRBJ2-3; 12 nucleotides align to TRBD2. Looked up from germline, CDR1 is DFQATT and CDR2 is SNEGSKA (reference sequence). The trim removed 2 bases at V and 0 bases at J, leaving 12 bases unmatched. This CDR3 contains 19 residues. This chain's CDR3 is CSARPLPTSGGTSTDTQYF. As DNA, the CDR3 is TGCAGTGCTAGACCCCTCCCGACTAGCGGGGGTACTAGCACAGATACGCAGTATTTT.

The chain links TRBV28 to TRBJ2-7; 7 nucleotides agree with TRBD1. The germline CDR1 and CDR2 sequences are MDHEN and SYDVKM. The CDR3 loop spans 15 amino acids. V lost 7 bases to trimming and J lost 6 bases; unmatched junction nucleotides: 15. CDR3 sequence reads: CASTDRERGLGEQYF. The CDR3 DNA reads TGTGCCAGCACCGACAGGGAAAGGGGGTTAGGCGAGCAGTACTTC.

This chain connects TRBV24-1 to TRBJ2-7; 10 bases map to TRBD1. The CDR3 runs 14 residues. Germline V gives CDR1 KGHDR, CDR2 SFDVKD. With 4 bases clipped from V and 6 bases from J, the junction kept 5 bases outside the gene matches. The CDR3 sequence is CATSDRDRGSEQYF. The CDR3 DNA follows: TGTGCCACCAGTGACCGGGACAGGGGTTCCGAGCAGTACTTC.

About this clonotype itself: An end of the junction differs from the germline gene, which may be a read error. The CDR3 region has the DNA TGTGCCAGCAGCTTAGATCGGGGGCAGAATGAAAAGCTGTTTTTT. Translated: CASSLDRGQNEKLFF. V usage is TRBV11-2 and J usage is TRBJ1-4, with D maybe TRBD1 (6 bases). Germline V lookup: CDR1 SGHAT, CDR2 FQNNGV. The CDR3 loop spans 15 amino acids.

This chain joins TRBV6-1 and TRBJ2-4; D is unresolved. The CDR3 has 13 residues. V lost 6 bases, J lost 0 bases, and 6 bases lay in between. CDR1 MNHNS and CDR2 SASEGT come from the germline V gene. This CDR3 reads CASRPTAKNIQYF. The CDR3 bases are TGTGCCAGCAGACCGACAGCCAAAAACATTCAGTACTTC.

This chain uses TRBV2 with TRBJ2-7, with TRBD1 matching 7 bases. The CDR3 spans 17 residues. V shed 3 bases and J 3 bases; nucleotides not matched to a gene: 14. Germline V lookup: CDR1 SNHLY, CDR2 FYNNEI. CDR3 DNA: TGTGCCAGCAGTGATGGGATTGGGACAGTACCCTACTACGAGCAGTACTTC. Translated: CASSDGIGTVPYYEQYF.

The CDR3 sequence is CASRLGGLAVNNEQFF. CDR3 bases: TGTGCCAGCAGACTCGGAGGACTAGCGGTTAACAATGAGCAGTTCTTC. This rearrangement joins TRBV27 to TRBJ2-1; 10 positions agree with TRBD2. From germline, CDR1 is MNHEY and CDR2 SMNVEV (reference sequence). The CDR3 is made up of 16 amino acids. Losses at the gene ends were 6 bases for V and 5 bases for J; bases not matched to a gene: 10.

V is TRBV4-2 and J is TRBJ1-1; 7 bases agree with TRBD1. Germline V gene sequence: CDR1 LGHNA, CDR2 YNFKEQ. Losses at the gene ends were 0 bases for V and 3 bases for J; bases not matched to a gene: 16. The CDR3 extends over 19 amino acids. This chain's CDR3 is CASSQDRKQGRPMDTEAFF. CDR3 in DNA: TGTGCCAGCAGCCAAGACCGAAAACAGGGGCGCCCCATGGACACTGAAGCTTTCTTT.

The V call is TRBV5-1, the J call TRBJ2-2, with D unresolved. Germline CDR1 SGHRS, CDR2 YFSETQ. Trimming stripped 0 bases from V and 1 base from J, with 4 bases between. The CDR3 contains 14 residues. CDR3 in amino acids: CASSLVKNTGELFF. The DNA of the CDR3 is TGCGCCAGCAGCTTGGTGAAGAACACCGGGGAGCTGTTTTTT.